A selection of T cell receptor beta chains follows, all from one sample in a study of early T cells in non-severe SARS-CoV-2 infection. TCRdb ran MiXCR on the 5' RACE reads and lists one entry per CDR3 protein. The sample carries roughly 35,000 distinct CDR3 sequences, less than 8.5% recorded once. The sequencing input was whole blood. The source of these receptors is an adult who was a healthcare worker with PCR-confirmed SARS-CoV-2 infection or an uninfected control (not recorded which). CDR3s include the opening cysteine and the closing phenylalanine or tryptophan. D genes are given only for firm matches. Not all rows give a size; the values are once, few, many and, for expanded clones, a class.

d_call j_call v_call clone_size cdr3_aa cdr3_nt
- TRBJ2-1 TRBV24-1 many CATSDYRAGDYNEQFF TGTGCCACCAGTGATTACAGGGCTGGGGATTACAATGAGCAGTTCTTC
- TRBJ2-1 TRBV20-1 many CSASEAASSYNEQFF TGCAGTGCTAGCGAAGCGGCTAGCTCCTACAATGAGCAGTTCTTC
- TRBJ2-4 TRBV20-1 many CSAPRDQNIQYF TGCAGTGCCCCGAGGGATCAAAACATTCAGTACTTC
- TRBJ2-5 TRBV14 - CASSQEEGDYQETQYF TGTGCCAGCAGCCAAGAAGAAGGAGACTATCAAGAGACCCAGTACTTC
- TRBJ1-5 TRBV5-5 many CASSLNLWGDNQPQHF TGTGCCAGCAGCTTGAACTTGTGGGGGGACAATCAGCCCCAGCATTTT
TRBD2 TRBJ2-7 TRBV6-1 many CASRRLASGEQYF TGTGCCAGCAGGAGACTAGCGTCGGGGGAGCAGTACTTC
TRBD2 TRBJ2-3 TRBV10-1 many CASSATASGLTDTQYF TGCGCCAGCAGTGCAACGGCTAGCGGCCTCACAGATACGCAGTATTTT
- TRBJ2-5 TRBV12-3/TRBV12-4 few CASTEAGGGETQYF TGTGCCAGCACCGAGGCAGGAGGGGGAGAGACCCAGTACTTC
TRBD2 TRBJ2-2 TRBV11-2 many CASSPISGRRVGELFF TGTGCCAGCAGCCCCATTAGCGGGAGACGCGTCGGGGAGCTGTTTTTT
- TRBJ2-7 TRBV12-3/TRBV12-4 few CASSAGGTKQNEQYF TGTGCCAGTTCCGCTGGAGGTACAAAGCAGAACGAGCAGTACTTC
- TRBJ1-1 TRBV9 many CASSAPPRATEAFF TGTGCCAGCAGCGCACCCCCCCGGGCCACTGAAGCTTTCTTT